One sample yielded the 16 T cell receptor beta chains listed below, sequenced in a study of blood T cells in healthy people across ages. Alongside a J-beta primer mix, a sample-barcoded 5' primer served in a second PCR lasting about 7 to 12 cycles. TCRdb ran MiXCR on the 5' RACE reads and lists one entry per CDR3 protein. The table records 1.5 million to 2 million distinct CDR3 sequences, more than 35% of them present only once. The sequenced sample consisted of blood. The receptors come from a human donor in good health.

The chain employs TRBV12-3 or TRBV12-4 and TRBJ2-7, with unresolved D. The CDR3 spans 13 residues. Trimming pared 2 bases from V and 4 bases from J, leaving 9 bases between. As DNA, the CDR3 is TGTGCCAGCAGTTTAAACTGGGAATACGAGCAGTACTTC. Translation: CASSLNWEYEQYF.

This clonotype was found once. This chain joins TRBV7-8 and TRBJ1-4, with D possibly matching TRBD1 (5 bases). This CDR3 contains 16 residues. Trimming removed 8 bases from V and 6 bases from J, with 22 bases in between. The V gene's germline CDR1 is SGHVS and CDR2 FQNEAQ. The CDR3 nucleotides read TGTGCCAGCGGCGGATCTAAGGGGATTACGGATGAAAAACTGTTTTTT. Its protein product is CASGGSKGITDEKLFF.

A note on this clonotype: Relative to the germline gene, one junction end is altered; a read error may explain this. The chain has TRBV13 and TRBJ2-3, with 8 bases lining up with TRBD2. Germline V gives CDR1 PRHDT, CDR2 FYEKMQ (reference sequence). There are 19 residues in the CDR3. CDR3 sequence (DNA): TGTGCCAGCAGCTTAGGCGGGTTTCCGGGGGGGCCCCTCCCAGATATGCAGTATTTT. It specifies CASSLGGFPGGPLPDMQYF.

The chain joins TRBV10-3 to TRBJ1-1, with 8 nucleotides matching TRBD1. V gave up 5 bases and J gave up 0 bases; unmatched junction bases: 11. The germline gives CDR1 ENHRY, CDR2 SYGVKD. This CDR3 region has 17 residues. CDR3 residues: CAISMGSGTGLNTEAFF. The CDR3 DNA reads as TGTGCCATCAGTATGGGTAGCGGGACAGGCTTGAACACTGAAGCTTTCTTT.

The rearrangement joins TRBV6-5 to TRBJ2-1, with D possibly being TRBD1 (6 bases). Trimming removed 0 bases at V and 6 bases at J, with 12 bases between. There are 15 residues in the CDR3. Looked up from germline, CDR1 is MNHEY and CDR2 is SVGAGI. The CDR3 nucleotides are TGTGCCAGCAGTTACTCTGAGGCAGGGGTCAATGAGCAGTTCTTC. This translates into CASSYSEAGVNEQFF.

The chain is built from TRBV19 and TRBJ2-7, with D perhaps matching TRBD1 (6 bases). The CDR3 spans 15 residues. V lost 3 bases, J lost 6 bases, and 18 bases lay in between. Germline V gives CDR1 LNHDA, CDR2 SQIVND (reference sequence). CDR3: CASSISTGRFGEQYF. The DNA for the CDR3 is TGTGCCAGTAGTATCTCGACAGGACGATTCGGCGAGCAGTACTTC.

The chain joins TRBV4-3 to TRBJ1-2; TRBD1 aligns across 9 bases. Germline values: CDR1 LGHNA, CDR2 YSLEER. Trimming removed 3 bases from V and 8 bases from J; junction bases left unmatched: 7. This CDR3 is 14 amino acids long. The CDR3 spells CASSHLGTGYGYTF. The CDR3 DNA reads TGCGCCAGCAGCCACCTCGGGACAGGGTACGGCTACACCTTC.

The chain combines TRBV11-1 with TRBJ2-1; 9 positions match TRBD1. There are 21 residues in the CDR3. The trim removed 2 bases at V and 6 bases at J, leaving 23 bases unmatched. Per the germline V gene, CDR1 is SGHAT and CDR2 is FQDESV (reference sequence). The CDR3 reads CASSLNPRTGAGAYYPNEQFF. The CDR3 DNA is TGTGCCAGCAGCTTAAACCCGAGGACAGGGGCAGGAGCATACTACCCCAATGAGCAGTTCTTC.

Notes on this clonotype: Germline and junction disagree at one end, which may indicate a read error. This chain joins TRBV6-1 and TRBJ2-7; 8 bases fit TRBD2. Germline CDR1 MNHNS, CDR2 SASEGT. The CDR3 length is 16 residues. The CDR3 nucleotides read TGTGCCAGCAGTGAAAACAGCGGGGGAGAAGCCTACGGGCAGTACTTC. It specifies CASSENSGGEAYGQYF.

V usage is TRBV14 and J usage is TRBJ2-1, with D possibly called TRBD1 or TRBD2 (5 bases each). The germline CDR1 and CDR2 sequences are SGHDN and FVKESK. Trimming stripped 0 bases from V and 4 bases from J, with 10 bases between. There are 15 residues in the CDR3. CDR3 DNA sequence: TGTGCCAGCAGCCAAGACCCTTGGGGGTACAATGAGCAGTTCTTC. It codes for CASSQDPWGYNEQFF.

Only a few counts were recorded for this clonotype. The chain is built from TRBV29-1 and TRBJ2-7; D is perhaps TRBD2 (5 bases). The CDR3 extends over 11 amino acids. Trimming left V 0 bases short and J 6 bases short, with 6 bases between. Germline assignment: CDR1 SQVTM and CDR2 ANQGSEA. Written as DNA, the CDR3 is TGCAGCGTTGAAGAGGCGGGCGAGCAGTACTTC. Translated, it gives CSVEEAGEQYF.

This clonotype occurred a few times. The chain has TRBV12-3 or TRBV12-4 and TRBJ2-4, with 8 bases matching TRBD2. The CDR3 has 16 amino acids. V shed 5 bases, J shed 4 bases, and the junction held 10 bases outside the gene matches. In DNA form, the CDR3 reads TGTGCCAGCAGTCCCCTCGGGAGGGGAACGAAAAACATTCAGTACTTC. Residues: CASSPLGRGTKNIQYF.

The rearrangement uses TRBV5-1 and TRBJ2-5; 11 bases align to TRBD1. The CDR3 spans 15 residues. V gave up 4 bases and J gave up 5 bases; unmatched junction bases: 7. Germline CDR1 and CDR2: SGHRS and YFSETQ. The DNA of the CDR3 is TGCGCCAGCAGCCACGGACAGGGGGCTAGGGAGACCCAGTACTTC. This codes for CASSHGQGARETQYF. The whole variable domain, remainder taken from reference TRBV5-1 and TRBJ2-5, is KAGVTQTPRYLIKTRGQQVTLSCSPISGHRSVSWYQQTPGQGLQFLFEYFSETQRNKGNFPGRFSGRQFSNSRSEMNVSTLELGDSALYLCASSHGQGARETQYFGPGTRLLVL.

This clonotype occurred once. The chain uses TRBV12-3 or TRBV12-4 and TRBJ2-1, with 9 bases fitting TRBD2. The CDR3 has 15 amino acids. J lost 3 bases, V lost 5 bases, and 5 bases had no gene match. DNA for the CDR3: TGTGCCAGCAGTCGACTAGCGGCGAGCTACAATGAGCAGTTCTTC. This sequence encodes CASSRLAASYNEQFF.

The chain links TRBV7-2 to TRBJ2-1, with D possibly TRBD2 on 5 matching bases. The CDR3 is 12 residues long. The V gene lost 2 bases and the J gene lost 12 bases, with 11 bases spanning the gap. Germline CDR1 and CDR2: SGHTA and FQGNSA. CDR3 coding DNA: TGTGCCAGCAGCTTATTCGAGGGCATGCAGTTCTTC. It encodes CASSLFEGMQFF.

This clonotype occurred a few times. The CDR3 region has the DNA TGTGCCAGCAGTCCTAGCCTGGGACTGATTGAGACCCAGTACTTC. Its protein product is CASSPSLGLIETQYF. The V call is TRBV27, the J call TRBJ2-5; a weak D match, TRBD2 (6 bases). V was shortened by 5 bases and J by 5 bases, with 18 bases between the two germline ends. The CDR3 totals 15 residues. Per the germline V gene, CDR1 is MNHEY and CDR2 is SMNVEV (reference sequence).